This TCR beta chain is from a study of graft-versus-host responses after intestinal transplantation. The data were produced by immunoSEQ multiplex PCR, yet TCRdb's version contains in-frame clones alone and is incomplete. The data hold about 110,000 clones, with about nine tenths observed a single time. Regarding this clone: Its cognate antigen is unknown.

This sequence originates from a human donor who was the organ donor for an intestinal transplant. Material: unstimulated CD4+ T cells sorted from spleen or lymph node cells, obtained before transplant.

The CDR3 spells CASSTTRNNEKLFF. The CDR3 DNA reads as TGCGCCAGCAGCACTACCAGAAATAATGAAAAACTGTTTTTT. The chain combines TRBV10-2 with TRBJ1-4; D is ambiguous. V lost 6 bases, J lost 4 bases, and 12 bases lay in between. The CDR3 totals 14 residues. Germline V gene lookup returns CDR1 WSHSY and CDR2 SAAADI.